This TCR beta chain came from a study of blood T cell repertoires in COVID-19. Study information: Specimens from acute and convalescent COVID-19 originated in the United States, Italy and Spain.

Per the original methods: Amplification of reference gene primers was used by the study to estimate nucleated cell counts. TCRdb's table, derived via immunoSEQ multiplex PCR, lists solely in-frame clones and lacks some. Clone size and the V and J calls come from that table; the DNA yielded D and trimming. Of fewer than 150,000 clones listed, roughly 79% were seen once; the top ten hold roughly a tenth. The CDR3 extends over 17 amino acids. V shed 3 bases and J 2 bases; nucleotides not matched to a gene: 13. The germline V gene has CDR1 SGHRS and CDR2 YFSETQ. This sequence joins TRBV5-1 and TRBJ2-7; TRBD1 matches at 8 bases. The sequence came from a human donor in a cohort sampled during active COVID-19. The sample was peripheral blood. The CDR3 DNA reads as TGCGCCAGCAGCTCCGGGACAGGTGCAACTAGGGCCTACGAGCAGTACTTC. This translates into CASSSGTGATRAYEQYF.